This T cell receptor beta chain was observed in a study of PD-1 blockade in classical Hodgkin lymphoma. The wider study: The patients were dosed with nivolumab 3 mg/kg, infused intravenously every 2 weeks.

Each patient experienced a relapse that followed autologous stem cell transplantation, and brentuximab vedotin exposure varied. Profiling relied on immunoSEQ multiplex PCR, and the TCRdb table lists in-frame clones only, not all of them. The sample carries roughly 17,000 clones, 75% to 85% recorded once. Notes on the study in general: Relative to healthy donors, newly diagnosed patients reportedly had lower baseline TCR diversity, which was reported as lower still in relapsed/refractory patients.

This clone appeared a few times. Its antigen is still unknown. The material was peripheral blood mononuclear cells (PBMCs), obtained at baseline. This receptor was identified in a human donor with classical Hodgkin lymphoma.

Written as DNA, the CDR3 is TGTGCCAGCAGCGGCGTCCTGGGAGCTGGAAACACCATATATTTT. Translation gives CASSGVLGAGNTIYF. This chain joins TRBV14 and TRBJ1-3; D not certain. CDR1 is SGHDN and CDR2 is FVKESK in the germline V gene. The length of the CDR3 is 15 residues. V was shortened by 5 bases and J by 2 bases, with 13 bases between the two germline ends. Combining the CDR3 with reference TRBV14 and TRBJ1-3 gives the whole variable domain EAGVTQFPSHSVIEKGQTVTLRCDPISGHDNLYWYRRVMGKEIKFLLHFVKESKQDESGMPNNRFLAERTGGTYSTLKVQPAELEDSGVYFCASSGVLGAGNTIYFGEGSWLTVV.